This record concerns one T cell receptor (beta chain) sequence. What this receptor recognizes is not known. No much larger clone is present one base from it, and per-base qualities are unavailable. The data are from a study of blood T cell repertoires in COVID-19 (dated by TCRdb to about 2020). Background for the entire study: The collaborator samples originated in the United States, Italy and Spain and spanned the acute and convalescent phases of COVID-19. The repertoires were made available in a free public database intended to serve as a resource for research on the immune response to SARS-CoV-2. The material from the prospective study consisted of cDNA or gDNA derived from T cells, B-cell-depleted T cells, or PBMCs. The samples were drawn from the first 160 participants of the ongoing ImmuneRACE study and from 950 to 1,500 subjects provided by 6 global collaborators. Where HLA class I and class II types were available, the types were taken from metadata supplied by the sample provider, not from assay-based typing. A de-identified subject ID, COVID-19 status, age in years and sex were almost always included in the sample metadata. The dataset comprised deeply sampled blood TCRbeta repertoires from subjects exposed to, actively infected with, or recovered from COVID-19. Findings and caveats that apply to the study as a whole: The quantity of clinical and demographic metadata differed by source and by participant and was supplied without curation.

Samples from volunteer blood donors who had recovered from COVID-19 were contributed by a second Seattle source. The collaborating institutions used their own protocols to collect whole blood in K2EDTA tubes. For TCRbeta analysis, collaborator samples were shipped as frozen whole blood, as isolated PBMCs, or as DNA extracted from either sample type. TCRbeta CDR3 regions were amplified from genomic DNA by means of the immunoSEQ Assay, a bias-controlled multiplex PCR. The authors processed their data as follows. Within the assay, amplification of reference gene primers was used to estimate how many nucleated cells each sample contained. Sequence reads were collapsed and filtered to measure the absolute abundance of every unique TCRbeta CDR3 rearrangement. For each sample, productive Simpson clonality was calculated as the square root of Simpson's diversity index over productive rearrangements. TCRdb's version of the immuneACCESS table is confined to in-frame rearrangements and falls short of the full clone set. An unresolved V gene accounts for under half of the shortfall where checked; the remainder is of unknown origin. V and J calls and clone size are as listed in that table; D and trimming were resolved from the DNA. In all, the sample holds hundreds of thousands of clones, and around nine tenths of those were seen once. The leading ten clones occupy roughly 6.5% of the sample.

Germline trimming: 6 bases from V, 10 bases from J; junction bases outside gene matches: 9. Including cysteine and phenylalanine, the CDR3 has 14 amino acids. Only the CDR3 DNA is retained, 42 bases long and in frame from the first base. The germline V gene (reference sequence) gives CDR1 as LNHDA and CDR2 as SQIVND. The sample taken for sequencing was peripheral blood. The chain uses TRBV19 and TRBJ1-5; TRBD1 lines up with 10 middle nucleotides. The source of this sequence is a man in his fifties or sixties who had recovered from COVID-19. The DNA is as follows: TGTGCCAGTAGCTTTGGACAGGGGGAGGTACCCCAGCATTTT. This gives the protein CASSFGQGEVPQHF.